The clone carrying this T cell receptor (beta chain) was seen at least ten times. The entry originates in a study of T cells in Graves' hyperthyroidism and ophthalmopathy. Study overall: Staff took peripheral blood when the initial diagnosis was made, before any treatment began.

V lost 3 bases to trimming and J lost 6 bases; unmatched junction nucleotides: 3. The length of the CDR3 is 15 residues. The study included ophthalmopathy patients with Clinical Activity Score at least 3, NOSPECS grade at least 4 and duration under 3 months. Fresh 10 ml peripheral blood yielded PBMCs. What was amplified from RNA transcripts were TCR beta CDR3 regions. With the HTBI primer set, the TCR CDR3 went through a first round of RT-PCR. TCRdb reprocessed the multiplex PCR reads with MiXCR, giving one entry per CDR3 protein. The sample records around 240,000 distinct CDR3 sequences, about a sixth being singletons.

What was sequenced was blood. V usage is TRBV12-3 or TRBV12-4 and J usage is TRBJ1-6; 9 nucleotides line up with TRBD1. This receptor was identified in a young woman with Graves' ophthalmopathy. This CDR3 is CASSLGTGSNSPLHF. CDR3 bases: TGTGCCAGCAGTTTGGGGACAGGGAGTAATTCACCCCTCCACTTT.